Shown below are 9 T cell receptor beta chains from a single sample sequenced in a study of T cell repertoires and HLA-DP antigens (dated by TCRdb to 2016 to 2018). The library came from the immunoSEQ multiplex PCR assay. Here the immuneACCESS table is served through TCRdb, limited to in-frame sequences with V and J called. Missing clones are a known gap in these copies; in checked studies unresolved V genes cover under half, and the rest lacks a known reason. This sample is represented by over 100,000 clones; 80% to 95% of them were singletons. The top ten hold under 0.35% of the sample. Their recognized antigens are unknown. Sequencing was carried out using CD4+ T cells from PBMCs. The receptors originated from a young woman in good health and CMV-seronegative.

V and J are TRBV7-9 and TRBJ2-1; 10 nucleotides match TRBD2. The J segment lost 6 bases and the V segment lost 2 bases, leaving 7 bases of the junction unmatched. The CDR3 sequence is 16 residues long. The V gene's germline CDR1 is SEHNR and CDR2 FQNEAQ (reference sequence). CDR3 coding DNA: TGTGCCAGCAGCTTACCCGTAGCGGGAGGTGTCAATGAGCAGTTCTTC. Its translation: CASSLPVAGGVNEQFF.

This chain links TRBV28 with TRBJ2-2; D possibly corresponds to TRBD2 (8 bases). Germline V gene sequence: CDR1 MDHEN, CDR2 SYDVKM. This CDR3 is built from 21 residues. Trimming removed 5 bases at V and 6 bases at J, with 34 bases between. The CDR3 DNA sequence: TGTGCCAGCAGTCCATTCAGGAGACAGGGACGGGAGGGGGGAGAGCCCGGGGAGCTGTTTTTT. This codes for CASSPFRRQGREGGEPGELFF.

This chain joins TRBV12-5 and TRBJ2-1; D gene unclear. Germline V lookup: CDR1 LGHNT, CDR2 FRNRAP. The V gene lost 3 bases and the J gene lost 3 bases, with 18 bases spanning the gap. The CDR3 runs 17 residues. The CDR3, as DNA: TGTGCTAGTGGTTTCATCTACCCGGGCCCGTACTACAATGAGCAGTTCTTC. Its translation: CASGFIYPGPYYNEQFF.

CDR3 residues: CASSPAGGYYEQYF. For the CDR3, the DNA is TGTGCCAGCTCACCCGCAGGGGGCTACTACGAGCAGTACTTC. The chain joins TRBV18 to TRBJ2-7; TRBD1 matches 8 bases. Germline trimming cut 3 bases from V and 3 bases from J; bases unmatched to any gene: 4. The CDR3 covers 14 residues. Germline values: CDR1 KGHSH, CDR2 LQKENI. Using reference TRBV18 and TRBJ2-7 for the parts outside the CDR3, the full variable domain is NAGVMQNPRHLVRRRGQEARLRCSPMKGHSHVYWYRQLPEEGLKFMVYLQKENIIDESGMPKERFSAEFPKEGPSILRIQQVVRGDSAAYFCASSPAGGYYEQYFGPGTRLTVT.

This sequence joins TRBV9 and TRBJ2-2; 16 bases fit TRBD2. The CDR3 length is 18 residues. The germline V gene encodes CDR1 SGDLS and CDR2 YYNGEE. The ends lost 4 bases at V and 4 bases at J; junction bases unmatched: 7. The CDR3 here is CASSMGLAGGQLTGELFF. CDR3 in DNA: TGTGCCAGCAGCATGGGACTAGCGGGGGGGCAGCTCACCGGGGAGCTGTTTTTT.

J is TRBJ2-2 and V is TRBV7-9; TRBD2 matches at 11 bases. Germline lookup yields CDR1 SEHNR and CDR2 FQNEAQ (reference sequence). The CDR3 is 18 residues long. V trimming: 1 base; J trimming: 4 bases; junction bases outside the gene matches: 8. CDR3 nucleotide sequence: TGTGCCAGCAGCTTAGGGAGACTAGCGGGGCCCCTCACCGGGGAGCTGTTTTTT. Translating it yields CASSLGRLAGPLTGELFF. The full variable domain, its missing parts supplied by reference TRBV7-9 and TRBJ2-2, is DTGVSQNPRHKITKRGQNVTFRCDPISEHNRLYWYRQTLGQGPEFLTYFQNEAQLEKSRLLSDRFSAERPKGSFSTLEIQRTEQGDSAMYLCASSLGRLAGPLTGELFFGEGSRLTVL.

This clone was recorded a few times. The gene calls are TRBV7-2 and TRBJ1-2; tentative D call: TRBD1 (6 bases). CDR3 size: 14 residues. Looked up from germline, CDR1 is SGHTA and CDR2 is FQGNSA. V lost 5 bases, J lost 1 base, and 11 bases lay in between. CDR3 coding DNA: TGTGCCAGCAGCCCAGGACAGCTTAACTATGGCTACACCTTC. It codes for CASSPGQLNYGYTF.

The rearrangement uses TRBV6-5 and TRBJ1-5, with D perhaps matching TRBD1 (6 bases). Trimming left V 8 bases short and J 4 bases short, with 12 bases between. Per germline, CDR1 MNHEY and CDR2 SVGAGI. This CDR3 comprises 13 residues. The DNA for the CDR3 is TGTGCCAGCGTCGGACAGTTTAATCAGCCCCAGCATTTT. Residues: CASVGQFNQPQHF.

The V gene is TRBV20-1, the J gene TRBJ2-1; perhaps TRBD2 as D (5 bases). The CDR3 loop spans 11 amino acids. The germline V gene encodes CDR1 DFQATT and CDR2 SNEGSKA (reference sequence). The germline V and J ends were trimmed by 5 bases and 5 bases, with 7 bases remaining between them. CDR3 residues: CSAVRDNEQFF. The CDR3 DNA reads TGCAGTGCTGTGAGGGACAATGAGCAGTTCTTC.